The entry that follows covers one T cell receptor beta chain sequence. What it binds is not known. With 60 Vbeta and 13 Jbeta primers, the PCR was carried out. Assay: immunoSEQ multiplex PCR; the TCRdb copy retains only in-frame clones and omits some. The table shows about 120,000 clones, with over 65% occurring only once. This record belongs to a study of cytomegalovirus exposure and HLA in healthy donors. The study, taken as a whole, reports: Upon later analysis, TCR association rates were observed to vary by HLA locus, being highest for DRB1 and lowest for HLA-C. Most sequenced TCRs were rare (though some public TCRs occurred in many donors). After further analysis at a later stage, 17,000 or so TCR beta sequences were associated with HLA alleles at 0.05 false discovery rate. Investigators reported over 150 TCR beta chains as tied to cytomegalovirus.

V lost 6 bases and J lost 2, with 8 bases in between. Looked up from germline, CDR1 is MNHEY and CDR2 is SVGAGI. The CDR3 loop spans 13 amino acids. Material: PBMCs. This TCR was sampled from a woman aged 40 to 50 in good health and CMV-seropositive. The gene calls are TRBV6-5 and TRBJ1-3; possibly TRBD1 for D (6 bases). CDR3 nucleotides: TGTGCCAGCAGGTCAGGGGCTGGAAACACCATATATTTT. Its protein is CASRSGAGNTIYF.